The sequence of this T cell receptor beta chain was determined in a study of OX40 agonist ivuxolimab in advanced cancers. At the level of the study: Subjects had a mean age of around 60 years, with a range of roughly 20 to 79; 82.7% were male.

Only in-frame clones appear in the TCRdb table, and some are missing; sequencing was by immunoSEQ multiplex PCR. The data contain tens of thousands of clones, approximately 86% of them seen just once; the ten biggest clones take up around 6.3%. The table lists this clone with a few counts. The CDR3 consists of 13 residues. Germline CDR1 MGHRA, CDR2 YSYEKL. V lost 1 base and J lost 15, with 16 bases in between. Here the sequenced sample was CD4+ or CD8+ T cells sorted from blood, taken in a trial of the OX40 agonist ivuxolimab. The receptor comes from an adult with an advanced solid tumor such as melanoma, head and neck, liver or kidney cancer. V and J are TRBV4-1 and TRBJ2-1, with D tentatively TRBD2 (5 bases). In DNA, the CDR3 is TGCGCCAGCAGCCAAGTTATCCCTGAGCGGATGTTCTTC. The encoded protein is CASSQVIPERMFF.